The clone carrying this T cell receptor (beta chain) appeared a few times. This sample is part of a study of T-cell memory formation after mild COVID-19. About the research overall: Clustering of TCRs was largely donor specific.

Constant-segment primers served in 5'RACE that generated TCR alpha and TCR beta cDNA libraries bearing sample barcodes and UMIs. TCRdb reprocessed the 5' RACE reads with MiXCR, giving one entry per CDR3 protein. The sample carries hundreds of thousands of distinct CDR3 sequences, 20% to 30% recorded once. Trimming took off 4 bases at V and 0 bases at J, with 14 bases between the two ends. Per germline, CDR1 SGHNT and CDR2 YYREEE (reference sequence). This CDR3 comprises 15 residues. The gene calls are TRBV5-4 and TRBJ2-7; TRBD2 might be the D (7 bases). The source material was PBMCs or a T cell subset sorted from them (not recorded which). The receptor was derived from an adult woman who had mild COVID-19 (a few samples of this study predate the infection). Cell type and time point are not known. CDR3 in DNA: TGTGCCAGCAGCCTCATGGGGGGGCACTCCTACGAGCAGTACTTC. Protein sequence: CASSLMGGHSYEQYF.